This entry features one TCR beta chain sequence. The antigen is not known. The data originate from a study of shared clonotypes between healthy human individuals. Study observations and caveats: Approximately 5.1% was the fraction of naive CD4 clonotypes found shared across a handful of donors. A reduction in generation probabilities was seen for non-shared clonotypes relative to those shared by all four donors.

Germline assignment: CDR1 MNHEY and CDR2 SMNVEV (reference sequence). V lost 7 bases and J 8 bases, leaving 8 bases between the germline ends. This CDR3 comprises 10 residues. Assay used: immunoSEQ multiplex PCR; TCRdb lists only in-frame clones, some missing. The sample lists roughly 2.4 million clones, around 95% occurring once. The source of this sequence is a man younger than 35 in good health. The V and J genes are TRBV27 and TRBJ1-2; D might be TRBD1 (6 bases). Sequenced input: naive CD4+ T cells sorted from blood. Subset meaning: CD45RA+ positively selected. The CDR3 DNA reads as TGTGCCAGCATGGGGGGCGGCTACACCTTC. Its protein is CASMGGGYTF.